The 17 T cell receptor beta chains reported below all come from one sample, sequenced in a study. TCRdb reprocessed the 5' RACE reads with MiXCR, giving one entry per CDR3 protein. The sample lists around 37,000 distinct CDR3 sequences, less than 35% occurring once. Sequenced input: memory CD4+ T cells sorted from a lymph node. Documented subset: memory CD4+ T cells, CD4+CD45RO+CD25-. The receptors were sampled from a female donor with breast cancer.

Sample share makes this clonotype medium-sized. The rearrangement joins TRBV7-2 to TRBJ1-2; D is unclear. The CDR3 sequence is 14 residues long. Trimming shortened V by 2 bases and J by 2 bases, and 9 bases separated the two germline ends. In germline, CDR1 is SGHTA, CDR2 FQGNSA. The CDR3 spells CASSLRRRNYGYTF. In DNA, the CDR3 is TGTGCCAGCAGCTTAAGACGACGGAACTATGGCTACACCTTC.

The chain joins TRBV20-1 to TRBJ1-4, with 7 bases that match TRBD1. Germline V gene lookup returns CDR1 DFQATT and CDR2 SNEGSKA (reference sequence). The V segment lost 6 bases and the J segment 5 bases; nucleotides outside the gene matches: 6. The length of the CDR3 is 13 residues. CDR3 region: CSAPGQLNEKLFF. CDR3 in DNA: TGCAGTGCCCCGGGACAGCTGAATGAAAAACTGTTTTTT.

The gene calls are TRBV30 and TRBJ2-1, with D possibly TRBD1 on 5 matching bases. The CDR3 is 11 residues long. CDR1 is GTSNPN and CDR2 is SVGIG in the germline V gene (reference sequence). The ends were cut back, 5 bases at V and 7 bases at J, with 9 bases in the middle. This chain's CDR3 is CAWGQGNEQFF. The DNA for the CDR3 is TGTGCCTGGGGGCAGGGAAATGAGCAGTTCTTC. The complete variable domain, with remaining parts taken from reference TRBV30 and TRBJ2-1, reads SQTIHQWPATLVQPVGSPLSLECTVEGTSNPNLYWYRQAAGRGLQLLFYSVGIGQISSEVPQNLSASRPQDRQFILSSKKLLLSDSGFYLCAWGQGNEQFFGPGTRLTVL.

The V and J genes are TRBV5-1 and TRBJ2-2; D is perhaps TRBD1 or TRBD2 (5 bases each). In germline, CDR1 is SGHRS, CDR2 YFSETQ. Between the trimmed V and J ends, which lost 4 bases and 7 bases, there was a span of 11 bases. The CDR3 is 13 residues long. In nucleotides, the CDR3 is TGCGCCAGCAGCACCGGGACCGTCGGGGAGCTGTTTTTT. Translating gives CASSTGTVGELFF.

This clonotype was counted many times. CDR3 DNA sequence: TGTGCCAGCAGTTACGGAGGGGGGGTTATGAACACTGAAGCTTTCTTT. Protein product: CASSYGGGVMNTEAFF. This sequence joins TRBV6-5 and TRBJ1-1; D may be TRBD1 (6 bases). The CDR3 totals 16 residues. V lost 2 bases and J lost 0, with 13 bases in between. Germline V gene lookup returns CDR1 MNHEY and CDR2 SVGAGI.

As regards this clonotype: A read error may explain this, as a much larger clone is one base away. The chain carries TRBV5-1 and TRBJ1-1; D perhaps matches TRBD1 (6 bases). There are 14 residues in the CDR3. Germline V CDR1 and CDR2: SGHRS, YFSETQ. In nucleotides, the CDR3 is TGCGCCGGCAGCTCGACAGGTACAGGGACTGAAGCTTTCTTT. This gives the protein CAGSSTGTGTEAFF.

CDR3 sequence: CASSRTGLAVREQYF. The DNA of the CDR3 is TGTGCCAGCAGTCGCACGGGACTAGCGGTACGAGAGCAGTACTTC. V usage is TRBV12-3 or TRBV12-4 and J usage is TRBJ2-7; 11 bases agree with TRBD2. The CDR3 is 15 amino acids. The V segment lost 5 bases and the J segment 7 bases; nucleotides outside the gene matches: 10.

Notes on this clonotype: A much larger clone differs by one base, so this may be a read error. This chain joins TRBV5-1 and TRBJ2-3, with TRBD2 matching 14 bases. This CDR3 has 16 residues. Trimming took 7 bases from V and 6 from J; bases not matched to a gene: 10. The germline V gene encodes CDR1 SGHRS and CDR2 YFSETQ. CDR3 in DNA: TGCGCCAGCGGCCCTCGGACTAGCGGGAGGACCGATACGCAGTATTTT. Protein: CASGPRTSGRTDTQYF.

This chain uses TRBV4-1 with TRBJ2-5, with TRBD1 matching 8 bases. The CDR3 is 15 amino acids. Trimming cost V 4 bases and J 4 bases; bases outside gene matches: 8. Germline V gives CDR1 MGHRA, CDR2 YSYEKL. CDR3 DNA sequence: TGCGCCAGCAGCCGCACTCCGCAGGGGGCAGAGACCCAGTACTTC. Encoded protein: CASSRTPQGAETQYF.

In DNA, the CDR3 is TGTGCCAGCAGCTTTGGGCGGGCCGGACTGTCCCAGTACTTC. This sequence encodes CASSFGRAGLSQYF. This sequence joins TRBV5-6 and TRBJ2-5, with D possibly being TRBD2 (5 bases). Germline loops: CDR1 SGHDT, CDR2 YYEEEE. Trimming shortened V by 2 bases and J by 9 bases, and 17 bases separated the two germline ends. This CDR3 comprises 14 residues.

This clonotype was counted between two and nine times. The chain recombines TRBV4-1 with TRBJ2-2; 7 nucleotides line up with TRBD1. CDR3 size: 15 residues. The germline CDR1 and CDR2 sequences are MGHRA and YSYEKL. With V trimmed by 5 bases and J by 3 bases, 6 bases remained unmatched. The CDR3 protein is CASSNRGVDTGELFF. CDR3 sequence (DNA): TGCGCCAGCAGCAACAGGGGTGTCGACACCGGGGAGCTGTTTTTT.

This clonotype was recorded a few times. This sequence joins TRBV5-1 and TRBJ2-2; D unclear. The ends were cut back, 4 bases at V and 3 bases at J, with 10 bases in the middle. The V gene's germline CDR1 is SGHRS and CDR2 YFSETQ. This CDR3 is built from 14 residues. The CDR3 protein is CASSPGSYTGELFF. CDR3 DNA: TGCGCCAGCAGCCCCGGGTCTTACACCGGGGAGCTGTTTTTT.

The chain is built from TRBV28 and TRBJ1-5; 8 nucleotides agree with TRBD1. Looked up from germline, CDR1 is MDHEN and CDR2 is SYDVKM. The CDR3 is made up of 15 amino acids. V was pared by 7 bases and J by 10 bases, with 15 bases of the junction left unmatched. The CDR3 DNA sequence: TGTGCCAGCATTGGGACAGGCCCCCTGGGGGAACCCCAGCATTTT. Translating it yields CASIGTGPLGEPQHF.

The chain carries TRBV6-1 and TRBJ1-1; D is uncertain. The CDR3 is 15 residues long. CDR1 and CDR2 (germline): MNHNS, SASEGT. V shed 2 bases and J shed 6 bases, with 16 bases lying between them. CDR3 residues: CASSEILVGTSEAFF. The CDR3 region has the DNA TGTGCCAGCAGTGAAATCCTGGTAGGCACCTCTGAAGCTTTCTTT.

V gene TRBV28 combines with J gene TRBJ2-7; TRBD2 might be the D (5 bases). Trimming pared 3 bases from V and 4 bases from J, leaving 13 bases between. The germline V gene has CDR1 MDHEN and CDR2 SYDVKM. The CDR3 consists of 14 residues. CDR3 in amino acids: CASSLLAEGYEQYF. The DNA for the CDR3 is TGTGCCAGCAGTTTGTTGGCAGAGGGATACGAGCAGTACTTC.

This chain joins TRBV5-1 and TRBJ1-1; D is unresolved. Germline-derived CDR1 and CDR2 are SGHRS and YFSETQ. The CDR3 totals 14 residues. V lost 0 bases and J 5 bases, leaving 11 bases between the germline ends. The CDR3 DNA reads TGCGCCAGCAGCTTGGAAGGTCAAGGGACTGAAGCTTTCTTT. It is translated as CASSLEGQGTEAFF.

The chain carries TRBV7-2 and TRBJ2-1, with 7 bases aligning to TRBD1. The V segment lost 1 base and the J segment 1 base; nucleotides outside the gene matches: 1. Germline values: CDR1 SGHTA, CDR2 FQGNSA. The CDR3 sequence is 15 residues long. As DNA, the CDR3 is TGTGCCAGCAGCTTAGAGGGGGCATCCTACAATGAGCAGTTCTTC. Its protein is CASSLEGASYNEQFF. The whole variable domain, filled in from reference TRBV7-2 and TRBJ2-1, reads GAGVSQSPSNKVTEKGKDVELRCDPISGHTALYWYRQSLGQGLEFLIYFQGNSAPDKSGLPSDRFSAERTGGSVSTLTIQRTQQEDSAVYLCASSLEGASYNEQFFGPGTRLTVL.